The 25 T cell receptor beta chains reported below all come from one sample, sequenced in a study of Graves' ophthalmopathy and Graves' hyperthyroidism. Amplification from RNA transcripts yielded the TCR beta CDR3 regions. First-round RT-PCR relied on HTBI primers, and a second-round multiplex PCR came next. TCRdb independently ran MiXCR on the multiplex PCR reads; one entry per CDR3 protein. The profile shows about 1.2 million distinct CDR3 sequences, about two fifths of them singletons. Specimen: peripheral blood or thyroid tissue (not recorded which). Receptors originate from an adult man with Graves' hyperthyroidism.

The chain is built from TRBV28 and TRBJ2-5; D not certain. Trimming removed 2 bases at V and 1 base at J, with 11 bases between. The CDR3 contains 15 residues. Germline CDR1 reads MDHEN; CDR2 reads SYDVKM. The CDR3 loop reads CASSLGLGSQETQYF. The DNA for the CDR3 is TGTGCCAGCAGTTTAGGCTTAGGATCCCAAGAGACCCAGTACTTC.

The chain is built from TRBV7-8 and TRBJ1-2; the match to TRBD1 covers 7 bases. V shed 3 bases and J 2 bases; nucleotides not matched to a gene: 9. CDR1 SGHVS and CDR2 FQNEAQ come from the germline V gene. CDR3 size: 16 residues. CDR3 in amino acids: CASSFGQGRGNYGYTF. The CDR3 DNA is TGTGCCAGCAGCTTCGGGCAGGGCAGGGGGAACTATGGCTACACCTTC.

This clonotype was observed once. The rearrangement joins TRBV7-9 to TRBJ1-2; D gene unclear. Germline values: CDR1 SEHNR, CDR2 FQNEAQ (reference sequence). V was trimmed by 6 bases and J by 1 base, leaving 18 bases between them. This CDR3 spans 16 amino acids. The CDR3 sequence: CASRPESDGSNYGYTF. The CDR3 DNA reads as TGTGCCAGCAGGCCCGAATCGGACGGAAGTAACTATGGCTACACCTTC.

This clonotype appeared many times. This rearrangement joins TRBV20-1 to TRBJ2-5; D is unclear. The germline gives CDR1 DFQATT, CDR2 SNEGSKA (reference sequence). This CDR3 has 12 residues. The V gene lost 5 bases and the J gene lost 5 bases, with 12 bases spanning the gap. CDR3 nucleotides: TGCAGTGCTGGCCCAGGCCCTGAGACCCAGTACTTC. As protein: CSAGPGPETQYF.

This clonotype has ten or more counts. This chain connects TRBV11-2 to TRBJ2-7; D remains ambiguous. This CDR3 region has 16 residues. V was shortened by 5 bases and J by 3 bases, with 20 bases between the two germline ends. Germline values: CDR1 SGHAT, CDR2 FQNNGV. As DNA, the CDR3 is TGTGCCAGCAGCCTAACCCGGCCCAGCCCTTTCTACGAGCAGTACTTC. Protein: CASSLTRPSPFYEQYF.

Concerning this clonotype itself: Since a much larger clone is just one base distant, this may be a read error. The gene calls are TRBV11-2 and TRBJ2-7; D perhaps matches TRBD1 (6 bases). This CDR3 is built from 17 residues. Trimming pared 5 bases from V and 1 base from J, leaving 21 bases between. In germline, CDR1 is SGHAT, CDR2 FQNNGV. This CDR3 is CASSPGRTAQHSYEQYF. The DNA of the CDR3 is TGTGCCAGCAGCCCCGGCCGGACAGCACAACATTCCTACGAGCAGTACTTC.

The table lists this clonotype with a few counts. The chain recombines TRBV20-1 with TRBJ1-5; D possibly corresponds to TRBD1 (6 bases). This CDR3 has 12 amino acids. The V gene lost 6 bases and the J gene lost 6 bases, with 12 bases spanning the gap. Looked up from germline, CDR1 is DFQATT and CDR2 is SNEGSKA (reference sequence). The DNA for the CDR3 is TGCAGTGCCGCGCGGGGGGCTCAGCCCCAGCATTTT. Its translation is CSAARGAQPQHF.

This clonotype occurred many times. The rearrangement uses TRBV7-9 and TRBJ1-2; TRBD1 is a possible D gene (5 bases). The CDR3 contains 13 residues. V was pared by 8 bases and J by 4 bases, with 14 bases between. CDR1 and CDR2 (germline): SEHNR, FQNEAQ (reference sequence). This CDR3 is CASAGGGVYGYTF. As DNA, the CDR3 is TGTGCCAGCGCCGGGGGAGGCGTCTATGGCTACACCTTC.

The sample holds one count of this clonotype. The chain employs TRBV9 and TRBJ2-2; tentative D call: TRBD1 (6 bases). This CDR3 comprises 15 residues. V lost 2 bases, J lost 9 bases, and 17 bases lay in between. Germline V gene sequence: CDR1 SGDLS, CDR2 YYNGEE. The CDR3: CASSVDPETGRELFF. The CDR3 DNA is TGTGCCAGCAGCGTCGACCCCGAGACAGGCAGGGAGCTGTTTTTT. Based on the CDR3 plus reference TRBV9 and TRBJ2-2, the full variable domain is DSGVTQTPKHLITATGQRVTLRCSPRSGDLSVYWYQQSLDQGLQFLIQYYNGEERAKGNILERFSAQQFPDLHSELNLSSLELGDSALYFCASSVDPETGRELFFGEGSRLTVL.

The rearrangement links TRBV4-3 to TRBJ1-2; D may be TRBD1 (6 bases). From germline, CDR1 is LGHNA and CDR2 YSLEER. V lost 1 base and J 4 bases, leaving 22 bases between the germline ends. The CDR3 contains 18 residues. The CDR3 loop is CASSQGAKSGTSFYGYTF. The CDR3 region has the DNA TGCGCCAGCAGCCAAGGAGCGAAATCCGGGACATCCTTCTATGGCTACACCTTC.

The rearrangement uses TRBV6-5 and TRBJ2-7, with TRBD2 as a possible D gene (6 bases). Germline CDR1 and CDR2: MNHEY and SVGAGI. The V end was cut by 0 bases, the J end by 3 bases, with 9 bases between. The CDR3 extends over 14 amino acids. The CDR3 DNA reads TGTGCCAGCAGTTACTCTCCGCGGGGCTACGAGCAGTACTTC. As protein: CASSYSPRGYEQYF.

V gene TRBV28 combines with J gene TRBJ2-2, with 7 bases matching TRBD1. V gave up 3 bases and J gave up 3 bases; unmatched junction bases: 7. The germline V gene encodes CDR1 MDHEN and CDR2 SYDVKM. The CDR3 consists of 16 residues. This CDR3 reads CASSFAQGLYTGELFF. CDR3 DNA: TGTGCCAGCAGTTTTGCACAGGGGCTTTACACCGGGGAGCTGTTTTTT.

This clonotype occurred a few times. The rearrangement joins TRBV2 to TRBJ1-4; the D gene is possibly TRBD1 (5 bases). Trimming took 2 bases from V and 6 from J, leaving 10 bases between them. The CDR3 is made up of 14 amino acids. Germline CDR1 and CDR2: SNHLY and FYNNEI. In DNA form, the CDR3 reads TGTGCCAGCAGTGAAACCCTGGGGGATGAAAAACTGTTTTTT. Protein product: CASSETLGDEKLFF.

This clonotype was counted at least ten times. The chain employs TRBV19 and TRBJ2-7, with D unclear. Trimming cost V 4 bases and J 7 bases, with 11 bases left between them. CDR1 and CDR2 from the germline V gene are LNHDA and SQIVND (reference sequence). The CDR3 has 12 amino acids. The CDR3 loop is CASSTALREQYF. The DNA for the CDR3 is TGTGCCAGTAGTACCGCCTTGCGGGAGCAGTACTTC.

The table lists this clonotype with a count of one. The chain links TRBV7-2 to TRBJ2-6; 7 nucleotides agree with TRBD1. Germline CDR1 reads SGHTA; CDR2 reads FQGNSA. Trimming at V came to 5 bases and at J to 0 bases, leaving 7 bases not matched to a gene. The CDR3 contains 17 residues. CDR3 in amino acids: CASSQTGHVSGANVLTF. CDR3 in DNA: TGTGCCAGCAGCCAGACAGGGCACGTCTCTGGGGCCAACGTCCTGACTTTC.

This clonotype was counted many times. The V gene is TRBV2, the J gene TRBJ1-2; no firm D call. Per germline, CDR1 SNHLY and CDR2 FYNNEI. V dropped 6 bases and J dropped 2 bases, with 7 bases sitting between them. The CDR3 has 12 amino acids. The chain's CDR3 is CASSQGNYGYTF. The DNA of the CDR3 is TGTGCCAGCAGCCAAGGCAACTATGGCTACACCTTC.

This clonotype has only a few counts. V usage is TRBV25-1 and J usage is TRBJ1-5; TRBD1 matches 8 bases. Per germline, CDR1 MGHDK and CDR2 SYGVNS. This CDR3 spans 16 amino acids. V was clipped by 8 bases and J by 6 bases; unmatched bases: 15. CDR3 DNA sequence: TGTGCCAGCGCGAGAACCGGACAGGGCGGAGGTCAGCCCCAGCATTTT. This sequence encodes CASARTGQGGGQPQHF.

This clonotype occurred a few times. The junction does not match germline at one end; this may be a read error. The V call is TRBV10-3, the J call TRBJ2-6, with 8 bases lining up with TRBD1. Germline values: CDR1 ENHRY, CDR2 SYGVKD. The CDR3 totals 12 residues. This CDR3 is CAINRGKDTEAF. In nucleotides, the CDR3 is TGTGCCATAAACAGGGGGAAGGACACTGAAGCTTTC.

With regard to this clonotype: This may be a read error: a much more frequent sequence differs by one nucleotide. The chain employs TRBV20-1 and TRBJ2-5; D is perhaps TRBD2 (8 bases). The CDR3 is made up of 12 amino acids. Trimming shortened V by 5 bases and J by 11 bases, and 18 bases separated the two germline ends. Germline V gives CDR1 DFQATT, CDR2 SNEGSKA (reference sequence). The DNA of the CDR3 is TGCAGTGCTGCGGGGGGTCAGGGGGAGCAGTACTTC. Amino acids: CSAAGGQGEQYF.

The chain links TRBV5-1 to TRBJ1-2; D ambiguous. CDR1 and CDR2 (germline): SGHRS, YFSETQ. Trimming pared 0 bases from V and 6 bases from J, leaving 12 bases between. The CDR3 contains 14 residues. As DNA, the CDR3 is TGCGCCAGCAGCTTGGATGGACTGAGAGATGGCTACACCTTC. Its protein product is CASSLDGLRDGYTF.

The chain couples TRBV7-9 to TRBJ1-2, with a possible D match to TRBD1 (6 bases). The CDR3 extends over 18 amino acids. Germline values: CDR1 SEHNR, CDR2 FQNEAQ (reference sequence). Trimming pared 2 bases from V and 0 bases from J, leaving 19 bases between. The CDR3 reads CASSLYGGQSTANYGYTF. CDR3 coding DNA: TGTGCCAGCAGCTTATATGGGGGGCAATCTACGGCTAACTATGGCTACACCTTC.

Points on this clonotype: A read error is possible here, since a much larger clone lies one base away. CDR3 sequence reads: CASSATGVGYGYAF. CDR3 DNA sequence: TGTGCCAGCAGCGCAACAGGGGTCGGCTATGGCTACGCCTTC. The chain employs TRBV9 and TRBJ1-2; 7 nucleotides align to TRBD1. This CDR3 has 14 residues. Germline CDR1 SGDLS, CDR2 YYNGEE.

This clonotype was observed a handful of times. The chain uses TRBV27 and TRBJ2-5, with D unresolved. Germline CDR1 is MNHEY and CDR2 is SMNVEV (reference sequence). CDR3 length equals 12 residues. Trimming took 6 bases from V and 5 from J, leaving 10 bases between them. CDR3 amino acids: CASRGSLETQYF. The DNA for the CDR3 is TGTGCCAGCAGGGGCTCCCTGGAGACCCAGTACTTC.

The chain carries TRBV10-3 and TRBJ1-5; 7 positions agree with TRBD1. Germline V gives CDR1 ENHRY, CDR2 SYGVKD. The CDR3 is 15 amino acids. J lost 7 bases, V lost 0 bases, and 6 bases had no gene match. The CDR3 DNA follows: TGTGCCATCAGTGAGTCCGGACAGGTAGTCCAGCCCCAGCATTTT. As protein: CAISESGQVVQPQHF.

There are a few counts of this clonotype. The DNA for the CDR3 is TGCAGTGCTAGGAGGTTTGGGGCACAGCCTAATTCACCCCTCCACTTT. Translation: CSARRFGAQPNSPLHF. This chain joins TRBV20-1 and TRBJ1-6, with D perhaps matching TRBD1 (5 bases). This CDR3 comprises 16 residues. Germline CDR1 reads DFQATT; CDR2 reads SNEGSKA (reference sequence). The ends were cut back, 3 bases at V and 6 bases at J, with 18 bases in the middle.